The sequence of this T cell receptor beta chain was determined in a study of post-analysis software for immune sequencing data. As regards this clonotype: The target antigen is unknown.

Between the trimmed V and J ends, which lost 6 bases and 4 bases, there was a span of 17 bases. CDR1 is SGHDT, CDR2 YYEEEE, per germline. The CDR3 loop spans 15 amino acids. Study-level points and caveats: Patients had higher frequencies than controls of five TRBV segments, including TRBV5-6, TRBV5-1 and TRBV20-1. Samples sharing a preparation batch grouped tightly together when assessed by F measure. Those with multiple sclerosis, the patient group, showed significantly lower normalized Chao1 diversity than controls.

The authors incorporated unique molecular identifiers into the TCR beta cDNA libraries. T cells, about 0.95 to 11 million of them, yielded some 500,000 cDNA molecules. TCRdb reprocessed the PCR reads via MiXCR and lists one record per CDR3 protein. The table has roughly 400,000 distinct CDR3 sequences, 30% to 40% seen once. The origin of this receptor is a girl aged 2 to 9 with multiple sclerosis. This chain uses TRBV5-6 with TRBJ2-1, with D perhaps matching TRBD2 (6 bases). Sample: blood. The CDR3 DNA reads as TGTGCCAGCATCCCCACCGGGACTCGGTACAATGAGCAGTTCTTC. As protein: CASIPTGTRYNEQFF. Variable domain in full (rest from reference TRBV5-6 and TRBJ2-1): DAGVTQSPTHLIKTRGQQVTLRCSPKSGHDTVSWYQQALGQGPQFIFQYYEEEERQRGNFPDRFSGHQFPNYSSELNVNALLLGDSALYLCASIPTGTRYNEQFFGPGTRLTVL.